The sequence of this TCR beta chain was determined in a study of shared clonotypes between healthy human individuals. V gave up 4 bases and J gave up 4 bases; unmatched junction bases: 9. CDR3 length equals 16 residues. Germline V gives CDR1 MNHNS, CDR2 SASEGT. Some clones are missing from TCRdb's copy, which holds only in-frame ones; the method was immunoSEQ multiplex PCR. The repertoire has approximately 2,300,000 clones, just under 95% of them found once; the top ten carry approximately 0.39%. This sequence originates from a man aged 18 to 29 in good health. Some clones in this sample may be carry-over from other donors' samples. The specimen was naive CD4+ T cells from PBMCs. The subset denotes: CD45RA+ positively selected. V usage is TRBV6-1 and J usage is TRBJ2-3, with TRBD1 matching over 9 bases. The CDR3 protein is CASSGRQGVGADTQYF. Written as DNA, the CDR3 is TGTGCCAGCAGTGGTAGACAGGGGGTAGGGGCAGATACGCAGTATTTT.